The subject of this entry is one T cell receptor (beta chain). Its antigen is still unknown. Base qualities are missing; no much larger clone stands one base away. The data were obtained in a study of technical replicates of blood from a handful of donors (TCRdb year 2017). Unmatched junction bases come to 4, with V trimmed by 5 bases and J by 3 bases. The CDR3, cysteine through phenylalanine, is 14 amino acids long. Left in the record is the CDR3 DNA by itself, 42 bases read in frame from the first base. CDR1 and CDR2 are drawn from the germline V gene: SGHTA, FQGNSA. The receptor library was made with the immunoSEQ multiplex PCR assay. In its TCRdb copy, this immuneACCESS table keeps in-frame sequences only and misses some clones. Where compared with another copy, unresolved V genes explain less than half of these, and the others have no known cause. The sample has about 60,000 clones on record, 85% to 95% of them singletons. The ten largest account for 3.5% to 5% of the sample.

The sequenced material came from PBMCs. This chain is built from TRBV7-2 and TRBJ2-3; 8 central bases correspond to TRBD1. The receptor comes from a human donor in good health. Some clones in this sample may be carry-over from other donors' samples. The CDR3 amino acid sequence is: CASSPRTGTDTQYF. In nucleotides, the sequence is TGTGCCAGCAGCCCAAGGACAGGGACAGATACGCAGTATTTT.